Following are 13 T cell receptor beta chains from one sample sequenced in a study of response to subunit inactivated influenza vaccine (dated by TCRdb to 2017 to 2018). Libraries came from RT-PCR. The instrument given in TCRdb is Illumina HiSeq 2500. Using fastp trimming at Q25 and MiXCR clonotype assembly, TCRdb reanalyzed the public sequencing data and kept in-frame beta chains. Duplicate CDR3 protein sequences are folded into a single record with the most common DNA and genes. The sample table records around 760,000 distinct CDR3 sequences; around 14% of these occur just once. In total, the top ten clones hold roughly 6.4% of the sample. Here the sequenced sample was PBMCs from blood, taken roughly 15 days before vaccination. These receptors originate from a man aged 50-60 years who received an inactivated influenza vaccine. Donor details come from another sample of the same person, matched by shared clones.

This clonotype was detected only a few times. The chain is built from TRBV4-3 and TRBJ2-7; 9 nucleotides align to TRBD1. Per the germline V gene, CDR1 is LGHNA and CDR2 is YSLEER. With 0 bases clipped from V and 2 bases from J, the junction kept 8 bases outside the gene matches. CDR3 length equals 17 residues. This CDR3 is CASSQDTGTGLTYEQYF. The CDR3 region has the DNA TGCGCCAGCAGCCAAGATACCGGGACAGGGTTGACCTACGAGCAGTACTTC.

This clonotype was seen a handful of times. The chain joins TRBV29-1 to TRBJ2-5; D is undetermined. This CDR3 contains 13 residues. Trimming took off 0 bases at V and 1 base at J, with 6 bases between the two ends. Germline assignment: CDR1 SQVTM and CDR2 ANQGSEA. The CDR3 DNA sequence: TGCAGCGTTGAAGAATGGCTCCAAGAGACCCAGTACTTC. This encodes CSVEEWLQETQYF.

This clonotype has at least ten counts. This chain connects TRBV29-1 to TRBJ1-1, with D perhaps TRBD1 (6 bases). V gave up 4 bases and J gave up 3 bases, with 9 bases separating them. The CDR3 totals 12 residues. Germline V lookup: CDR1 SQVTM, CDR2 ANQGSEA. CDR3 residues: CSVGGGHTEAFF. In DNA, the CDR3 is TGCAGCGTTGGGGGGGGCCACACTGAAGCTTTCTTT.

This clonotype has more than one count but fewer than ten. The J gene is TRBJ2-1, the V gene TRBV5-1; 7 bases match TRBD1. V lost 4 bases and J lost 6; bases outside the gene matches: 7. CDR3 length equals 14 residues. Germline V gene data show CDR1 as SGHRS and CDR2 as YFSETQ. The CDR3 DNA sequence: TGCGCCAGCAGCGAGAAACAGGGGTTCAATGAGCAGTTCTTC. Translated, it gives CASSEKQGFNEQFF. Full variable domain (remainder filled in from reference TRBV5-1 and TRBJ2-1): KAGVTQTPRYLIKTRGQQVTLSCSPISGHRSVSWYQQTPGQGLQFLFEYFSETQRNKGNFPGRFSGRQFSNSRSEMNVSTLELGDSALYLCASSEKQGFNEQFFGPGTRLTVL.

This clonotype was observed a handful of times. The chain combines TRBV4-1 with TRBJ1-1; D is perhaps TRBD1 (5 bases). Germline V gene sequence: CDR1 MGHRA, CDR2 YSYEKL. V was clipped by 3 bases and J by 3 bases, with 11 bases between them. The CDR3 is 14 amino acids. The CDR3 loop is CASSQGPPDTEAFF. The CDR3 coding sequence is TGCGCCAGCAGCCAGGGACCCCCCGACACTGAAGCTTTCTTT.

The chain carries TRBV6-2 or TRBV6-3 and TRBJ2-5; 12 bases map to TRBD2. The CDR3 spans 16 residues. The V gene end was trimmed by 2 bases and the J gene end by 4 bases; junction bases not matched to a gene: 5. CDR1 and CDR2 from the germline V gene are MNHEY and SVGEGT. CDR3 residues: CASSYGPSGGGETQYF. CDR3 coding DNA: TGTGCCAGCAGTTACGGTCCTAGCGGGGGGGGAGAGACCCAGTACTTC.

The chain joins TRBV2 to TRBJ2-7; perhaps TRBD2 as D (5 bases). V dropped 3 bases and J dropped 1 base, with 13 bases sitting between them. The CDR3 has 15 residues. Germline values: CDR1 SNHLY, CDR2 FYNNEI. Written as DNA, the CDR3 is TGTGCCAGCAGTGAGGGCGGGCCCCATTCCTACGAGCAGTACTTC. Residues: CASSEGGPHSYEQYF.

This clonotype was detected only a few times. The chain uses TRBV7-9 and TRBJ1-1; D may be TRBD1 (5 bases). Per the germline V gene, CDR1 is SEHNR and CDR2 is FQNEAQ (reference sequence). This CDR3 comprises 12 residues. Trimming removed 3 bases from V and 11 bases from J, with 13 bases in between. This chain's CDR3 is CASSFGAQVAFF. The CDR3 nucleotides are TGTGCCAGCAGCTTCGGGGCCCAGGTTGCTTTCTTT.

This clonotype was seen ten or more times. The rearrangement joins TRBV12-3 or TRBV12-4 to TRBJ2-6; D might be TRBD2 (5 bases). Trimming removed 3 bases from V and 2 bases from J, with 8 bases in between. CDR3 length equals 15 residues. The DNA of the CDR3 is TGTGCCAGCAGTTTGTCCGGGGCTGGGGCCAACGTCCTGACTTTC. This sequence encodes CASSLSGAGANVLTF.

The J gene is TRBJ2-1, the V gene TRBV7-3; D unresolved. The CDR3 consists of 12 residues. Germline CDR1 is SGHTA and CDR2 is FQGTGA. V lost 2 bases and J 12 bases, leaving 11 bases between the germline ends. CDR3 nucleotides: TGTGCCAGCAGCTTAGGGTACGGTGTGCAGTTCTTC. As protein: CASSLGYGVQFF.

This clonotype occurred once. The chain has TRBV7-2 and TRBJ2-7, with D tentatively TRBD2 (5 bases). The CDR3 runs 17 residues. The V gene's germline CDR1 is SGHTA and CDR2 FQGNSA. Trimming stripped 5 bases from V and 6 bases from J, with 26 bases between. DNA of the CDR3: TGTGCCAGCAGCGGTCTAGAGGGTACCGCCTACTCGGGCGAGCAGTACTTC. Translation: CASSGLEGTAYSGEQYF.

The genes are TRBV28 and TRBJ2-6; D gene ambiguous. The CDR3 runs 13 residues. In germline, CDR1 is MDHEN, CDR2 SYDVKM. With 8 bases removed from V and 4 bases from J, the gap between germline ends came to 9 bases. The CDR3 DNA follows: TGTGCCAGCGAAAATTGGGGGGCCAACGTCCTGACTTTC. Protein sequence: CASENWGANVLTF.

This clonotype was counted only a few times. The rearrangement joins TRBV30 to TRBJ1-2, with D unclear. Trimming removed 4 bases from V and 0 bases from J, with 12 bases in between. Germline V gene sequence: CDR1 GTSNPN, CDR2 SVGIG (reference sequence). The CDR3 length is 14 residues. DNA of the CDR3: TGTGCCTGGAATATTCGAATGGCTAACTATGGCTACACCTTC. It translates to CAWNIRMANYGYTF.